The T cell receptor (beta chain) under discussion was sequenced for a study of cytomegalovirus exposure and HLA in healthy donors. Study as a whole: A later analysis reported the same platform for the 110 or so validation repertoires and the approximately 640 first-cohort repertoires. Study conclusions and caveats: Using the classifier, cytomegalovirus status was reportedly diagnosed with high specificity and sensitivity. Cytomegalovirus association was assigned to around 150 TCR beta chains.

In regard to this clone: Its antigen remains unidentified.

Sequencing used immunoSEQ multiplex PCR; TCRdb keeps in-frame clones, though not all of them. The sample has 100,000 to 150,000 clones, around nine tenths seen once. The sequencing input was PBMCs. The origin of this receptor is a woman in her late teens or twenties in good health and CMV-seronegative.

The CDR3 sequence is CASSLSIRHEQYF. CDR3 DNA: TGTGCCAGCAGTTTATCGATCAGGCACGAGCAGTACTTC. The chain links TRBV27 to TRBJ2-7; D uncertain. The CDR3 is 13 amino acids. V lost 0 bases to trimming and J lost 5 bases, with 8 bases between them. Germline values: CDR1 MNHEY, CDR2 SMNVEV (reference sequence).